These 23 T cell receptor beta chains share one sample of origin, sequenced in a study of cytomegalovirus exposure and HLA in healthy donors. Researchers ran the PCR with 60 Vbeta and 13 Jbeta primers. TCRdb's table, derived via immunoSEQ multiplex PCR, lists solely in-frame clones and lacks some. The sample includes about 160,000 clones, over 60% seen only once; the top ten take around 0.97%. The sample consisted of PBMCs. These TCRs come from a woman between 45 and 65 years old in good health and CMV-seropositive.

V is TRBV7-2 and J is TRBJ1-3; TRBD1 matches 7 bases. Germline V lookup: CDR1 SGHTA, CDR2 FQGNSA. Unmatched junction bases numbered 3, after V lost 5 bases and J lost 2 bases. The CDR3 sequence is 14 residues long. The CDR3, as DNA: TGTGCCAGCAGCGAGGGGGCGACTGGAAACACCATATATTTT. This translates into CASSEGATGNTIYF.

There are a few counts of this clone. The CDR3, as DNA: TGCGCCAGCAGTGGGTCACTAGGAGAGCAGTTCTTC. Translating gives CASSGSLGEQFF. The chain couples TRBV10-2 to TRBJ2-1; D is possibly TRBD2 (5 bases). This CDR3 is 12 amino acids long. Trimming cost V 4 bases and J 10 bases, with 11 bases left between them. CDR1 and CDR2 from the germline V gene are WSHSY and SAAADI.

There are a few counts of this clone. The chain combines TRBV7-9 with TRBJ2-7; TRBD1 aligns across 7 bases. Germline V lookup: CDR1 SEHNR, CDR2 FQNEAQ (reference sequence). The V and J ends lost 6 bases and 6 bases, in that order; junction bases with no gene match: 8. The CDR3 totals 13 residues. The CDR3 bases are TGTGCCAGCAGACAGGGGTCGGAAGTCGAGCAGTACTTC. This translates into CASRQGSEVEQYF. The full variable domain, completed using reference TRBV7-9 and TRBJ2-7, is DTGVSQNPRHKITKRGQNVTFRCDPISEHNRLYWYRQTLGQGPEFLTYFQNEAQLEKSRLLSDRFSAERPKGSFSTLEIQRTEQGDSAMYLCASRQGSEVEQYFGPGTRLTVT.

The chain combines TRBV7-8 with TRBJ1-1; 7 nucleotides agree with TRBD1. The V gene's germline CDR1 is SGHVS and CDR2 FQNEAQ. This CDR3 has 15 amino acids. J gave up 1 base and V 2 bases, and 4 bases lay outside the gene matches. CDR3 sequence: CASSLQTGRNTEAFF. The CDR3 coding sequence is TGTGCCAGCAGCTTACAGACAGGGAGGAACACTGAAGCTTTCTTT.

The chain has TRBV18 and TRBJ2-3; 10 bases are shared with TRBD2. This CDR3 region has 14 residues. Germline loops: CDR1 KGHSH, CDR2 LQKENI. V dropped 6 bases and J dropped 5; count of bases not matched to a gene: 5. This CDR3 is CASSYSGREDTQYF. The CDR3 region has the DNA TGTGCCAGCTCCTACAGCGGGAGGGAAGATACGCAGTATTTT.

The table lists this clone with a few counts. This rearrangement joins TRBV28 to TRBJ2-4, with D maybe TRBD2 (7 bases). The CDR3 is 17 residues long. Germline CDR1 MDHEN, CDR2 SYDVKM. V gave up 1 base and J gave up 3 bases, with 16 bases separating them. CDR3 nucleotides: TGTGCCAGCAGTTTATTCTTGGGGGGGGGCCACAAAAACATTCAGTACTTC. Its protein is CASSLFLGGGHKNIQYF.

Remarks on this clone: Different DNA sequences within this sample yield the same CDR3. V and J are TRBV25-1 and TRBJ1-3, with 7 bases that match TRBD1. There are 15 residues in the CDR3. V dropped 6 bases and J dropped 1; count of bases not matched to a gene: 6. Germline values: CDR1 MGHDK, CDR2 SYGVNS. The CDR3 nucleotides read TGTGCCAGCAGCCCCCCGGACAGGTCTGGAAACACCATATATTTT. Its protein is CASSPPDRSGNTIYF.

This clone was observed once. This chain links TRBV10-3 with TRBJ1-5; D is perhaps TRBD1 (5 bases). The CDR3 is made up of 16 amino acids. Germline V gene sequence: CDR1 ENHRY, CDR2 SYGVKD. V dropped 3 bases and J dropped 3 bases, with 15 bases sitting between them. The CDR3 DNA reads TGTGCCATCAGTGATATTAGGCAGGGCCTCAATCAGCCCCAGCATTTT. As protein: CAISDIRQGLNQPQHF.

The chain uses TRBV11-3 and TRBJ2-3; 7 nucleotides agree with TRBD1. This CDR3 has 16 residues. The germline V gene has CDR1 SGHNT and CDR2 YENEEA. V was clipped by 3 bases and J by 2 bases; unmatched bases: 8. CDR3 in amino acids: CASSFKTGKNTDTQYF. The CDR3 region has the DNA TGTGCCAGCAGCTTTAAGACAGGGAAGAACACAGATACGCAGTATTTT.

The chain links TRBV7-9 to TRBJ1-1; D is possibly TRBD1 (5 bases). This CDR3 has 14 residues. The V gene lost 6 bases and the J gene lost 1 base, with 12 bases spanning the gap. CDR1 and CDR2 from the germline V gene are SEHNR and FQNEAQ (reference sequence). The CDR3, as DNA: TGTGCCAGCAGTTTCAGGGCTAAGAACACTGAAGCTTTCTTT. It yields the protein CASSFRAKNTEAFF.

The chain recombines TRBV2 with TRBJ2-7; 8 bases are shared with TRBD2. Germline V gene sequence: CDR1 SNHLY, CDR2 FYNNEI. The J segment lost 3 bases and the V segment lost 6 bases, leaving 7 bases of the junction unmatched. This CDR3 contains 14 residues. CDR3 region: CASRLLAALYEQYF. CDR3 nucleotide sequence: TGTGCCAGCAGATTACTAGCGGCCCTCTACGAGCAGTACTTC.

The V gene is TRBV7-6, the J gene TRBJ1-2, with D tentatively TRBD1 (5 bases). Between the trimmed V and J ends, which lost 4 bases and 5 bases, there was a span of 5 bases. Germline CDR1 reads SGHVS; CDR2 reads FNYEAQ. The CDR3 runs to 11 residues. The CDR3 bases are TGTGCCAGCAGCTCAGGGTATGGCTACACCTTC. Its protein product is CASSSGYGYTF.

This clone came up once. In nucleotides, the CDR3 is TGTGCCAGCAGCTTTGGGCAGGGCCAGACAGATACGCAGTATTTT. It codes for CASSFGQGQTDTQYF. The chain links TRBV7-2 to TRBJ2-3, with TRBD1 as a possible D gene (5 bases). Trimming shortened V by 3 bases and J by 3 bases, and 13 bases separated the two germline ends. Germline V gives CDR1 SGHTA, CDR2 FQGNSA. The CDR3 length is 15 residues.

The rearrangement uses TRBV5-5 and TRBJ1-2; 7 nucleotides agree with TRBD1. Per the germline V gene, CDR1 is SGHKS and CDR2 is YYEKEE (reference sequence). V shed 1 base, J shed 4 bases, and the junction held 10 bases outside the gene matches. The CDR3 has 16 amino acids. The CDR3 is CASSLLGTDASYGYTF. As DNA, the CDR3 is TGTGCCAGCAGCTTGTTAGGGACAGATGCGAGCTATGGCTACACCTTC.

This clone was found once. Here the CDR3 DNA reads TGTGCCAGCAGCCGACAGGGCCAATCCTACGAGCAGTACTTC. Protein: CASSRQGQSYEQYF. The rearrangement joins TRBV27 to TRBJ2-7, with TRBD1 identical over 7 bases. The CDR3 loop spans 14 amino acids. Germline lookup yields CDR1 MNHEY and CDR2 SMNVEV (reference sequence). The ends lost 6 bases at V and 1 base at J; junction bases unmatched: 6.

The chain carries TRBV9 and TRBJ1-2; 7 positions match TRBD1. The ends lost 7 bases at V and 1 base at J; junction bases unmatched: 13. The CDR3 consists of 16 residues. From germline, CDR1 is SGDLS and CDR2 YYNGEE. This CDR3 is CASVPGTASVNYGYTF. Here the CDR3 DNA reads TGTGCCAGCGTCCCCGGGACAGCTTCAGTTAACTATGGCTACACCTTC.

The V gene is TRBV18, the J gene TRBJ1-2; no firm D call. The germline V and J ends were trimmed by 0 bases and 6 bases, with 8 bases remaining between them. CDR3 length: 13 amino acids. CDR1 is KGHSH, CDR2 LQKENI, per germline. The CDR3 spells CASSPPGSHGYTF. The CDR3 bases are TGTGCCAGCTCACCACCAGGTAGCCATGGCTACACCTTC.

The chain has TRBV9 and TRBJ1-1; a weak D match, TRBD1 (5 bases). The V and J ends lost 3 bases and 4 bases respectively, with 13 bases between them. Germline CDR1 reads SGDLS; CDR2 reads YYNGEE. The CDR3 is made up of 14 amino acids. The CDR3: CASSGRGWGTEAFF. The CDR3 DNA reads TGTGCCAGCAGCGGAAGGGGTTGGGGCACTGAAGCTTTCTTT.

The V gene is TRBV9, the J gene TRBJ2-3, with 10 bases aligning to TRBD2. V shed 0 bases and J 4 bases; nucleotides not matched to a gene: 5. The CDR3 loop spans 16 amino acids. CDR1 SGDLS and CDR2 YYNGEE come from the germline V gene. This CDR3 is CASSVVGLAPSDTQYF. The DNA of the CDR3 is TGTGCCAGCAGCGTAGTGGGACTAGCGCCGTCAGATACGCAGTATTTT. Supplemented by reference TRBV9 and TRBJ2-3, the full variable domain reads DSGVTQTPKHLITATGQRVTLRCSPRSGDLSVYWYQQSLDQGLQFLIQYYNGEERAKGNILERFSAQQFPDLHSELNLSSLELGDSALYFCASSVVGLAPSDTQYFGPGTRLTVL.

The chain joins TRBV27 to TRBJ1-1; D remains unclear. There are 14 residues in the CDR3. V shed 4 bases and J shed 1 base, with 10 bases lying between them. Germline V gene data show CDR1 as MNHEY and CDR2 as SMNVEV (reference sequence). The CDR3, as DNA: TGTGCCAGCAGTTCCCGACCAGGGAACACTGAAGCTTTCTTT. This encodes CASSSRPGNTEAFF.

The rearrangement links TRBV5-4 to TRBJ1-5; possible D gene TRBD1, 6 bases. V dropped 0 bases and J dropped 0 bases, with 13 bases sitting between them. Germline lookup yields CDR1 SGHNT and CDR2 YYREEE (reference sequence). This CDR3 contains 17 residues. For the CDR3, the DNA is TGTGCCAGCAGCTTGGGGCCGGGACAATATAGCAATCAGCCCCAGCATTTT. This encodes CASSLGPGQYSNQPQHF.

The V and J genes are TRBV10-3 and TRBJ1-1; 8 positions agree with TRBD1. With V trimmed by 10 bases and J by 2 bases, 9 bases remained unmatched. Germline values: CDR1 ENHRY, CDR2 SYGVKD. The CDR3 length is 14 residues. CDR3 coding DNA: TGTGCCAGCGAAGATACAGGGGGAAACACTGAAGCTTTCTTT. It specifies CASEDTGGNTEAFF.

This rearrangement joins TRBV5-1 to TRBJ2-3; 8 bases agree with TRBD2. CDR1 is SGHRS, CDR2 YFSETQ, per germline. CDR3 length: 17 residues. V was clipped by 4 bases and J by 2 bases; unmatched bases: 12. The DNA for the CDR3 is TGCGCCAGCAGCAGAACGATAGCGGGGCCCTCCACAGATACGCAGTATTTT. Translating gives CASSRTIAGPSTDTQYF.